This T cell receptor (beta chain) was captured in a study of blood T cell repertoires in COVID-19. In the study overall: From T cells, B-cell-depleted T cells, or PBMCs came the material, which was cDNA or gDNA.

As originally analysed: From reference gene primer amplification, estimates of nucleated cell counts were derived. Sequencing was performed with immunoSEQ multiplex PCR; in TCRdb, only in-frame clones are kept and a portion is missing. That table supplies the V and J calls and clone size; D and trimming were determined from the DNA. The table has 65,000 to 85,000 clones, 89% seen once. The specimen was peripheral blood. This clonotype was obtained from a man between 45 and 60 years old with active COVID-19.

The CDR3 loop reads CASSQYRSGFGDTQYF. Written as DNA, the CDR3 is TGTGCCAGCAGCCAATACCGATCAGGGTTTGGAGATACGCAGTATTTT. The rearrangement uses TRBV14 and TRBJ2-3; tentatively, D is TRBD1 (5 bases). The CDR3 covers 16 residues. With 2 bases removed from V and 5 bases from J, the gap between germline ends came to 17 bases. Germline V lookup: CDR1 SGHDN, CDR2 FVKESK.